This is a list of T cell receptor beta chains from one sample in a study of blood T cell repertoires in COVID-19. This table comes from immunoSEQ multiplex PCR, and its TCRdb copy is limited to in-frame clones, with some not included. The data contain about 270,000 clones, about nine tenths of them singletons. The sample was PBMCs or T cells enriched from blood (not recorded which). Receptor source: a woman aged 50 to 60 who had recovered from COVID-19. The CDR3 runs from the conserved cysteine through the conserved F or W. Each record gives: V gene, clone size, CDR3 length, D gene, J gene, CDR3 protein, CDR3 DNA. A D gene is named only where the DNA matches it firmly. The size field is filled for only some rows; it gives once, few, many or a size class.

v_call: TRBV30; clone_size: -; cdr3_length: 11; d_call: -; j_call: TRBJ1-2; cdr3_aa: CAWIPTERYTF; cdr3_nt: TGTGCCTGGATCCCGACAGAGCGCTACACCTTC
v_call: TRBV7-2; clone_size: once; cdr3_length: 16; d_call: TRBD2; j_call: TRBJ2-3; cdr3_aa: CASSLGPSGSSDTQYF; cdr3_nt: TGTGCCAGCAGCTTAGGGCCTAGCGGGAGTTCGGATACGCAGTATTTT
v_call: TRBV21-1; clone_size: -; cdr3_length: 14; d_call: -; j_call: TRBJ2-7; cdr3_aa: CASSAGQAQRAQYF; cdr3_nt: TGTGCCAGCAGCGCGGGACAGGCACAAAGGGCTCAGTACTTC
v_call: TRBV6-5; clone_size: -; cdr3_length: 15; d_call: -; j_call: TRBJ1-5; cdr3_aa: CASSPTAPSNQPQHF; cdr3_nt: TGTGCCAGCAGTCCTACCGCACCGAGCAATCAGCCCCAGCATTTT
v_call: TRBV7-8; clone_size: -; cdr3_length: 15; d_call: TRBD1; j_call: TRBJ1-3; cdr3_aa: CASSPMTGAGNTIYF; cdr3_nt: TGTGCCAGCAGCCCGATGACAGGGGCAGGAAACACCATATATTTT
v_call: TRBV5-1; clone_size: -; cdr3_length: 14; d_call: -; j_call: TRBJ2-7; cdr3_aa: CASSIGDSNGEQYF; cdr3_nt: TGCGCCAGCAGCATAGGTGACTCTAATGGCGAGCAGTACTTC
v_call: TRBV4-2; clone_size: -; cdr3_length: 16; d_call: -; j_call: TRBJ2-1; cdr3_aa: CASSQVSTDSTNEQFF; cdr3_nt: TGTGCCAGCAGCCAAGTTTCTACGGACTCCACCAATGAGCAGTTCTTC
v_call: TRBV4-2; clone_size: once; cdr3_length: 16; d_call: -; j_call: TRBJ1-1; cdr3_aa: CASSQAGQRMNTEAFF; cdr3_nt: TGTGCCAGCAGCCAAGCCGGACAGCGAATGAACACTGAAGCTTTCTTT
v_call: TRBV2; clone_size: -; cdr3_length: 15; d_call: TRBD2; j_call: TRBJ2-3; cdr3_aa: CASSEGGLAGDTQYF; cdr3_nt: TGTGCCAGCAGTGAAGGGGGACTAGCGGGAGATACGCAGTATTTT
v_call: TRBV18; clone_size: -; cdr3_length: 14; d_call: TRBD2; j_call: TRBJ2-1; cdr3_aa: CASSPGLAGDEQFF; cdr3_nt: TGTGCCAGCTCACCCGGACTAGCGGGAGATGAGCAGTTCTTC
v_call: TRBV7-9; clone_size: -; cdr3_length: 15; d_call: TRBD1; j_call: TRBJ2-5; cdr3_aa: CASSSTVGGRETQYF; cdr3_nt: TGTGCCAGCAGCTCGACGGTAGGGGGCAGAGAGACCCAGTACTTC
v_call: TRBV5-4; clone_size: once; cdr3_length: 17; d_call: TRBD1; j_call: TRBJ1-6; cdr3_aa: CASSLGGTGNTNSPLHF; cdr3_nt: TGTGCCAGCAGCTTGGGGGGGACAGGGAACACTAATTCACCCCTCCACTTT
v_call: TRBV5-3; clone_size: once; cdr3_length: 12; d_call: -; j_call: TRBJ1-2; cdr3_aa: CARSWTYYGYTF; cdr3_nt: TGTGCCAGAAGCTGGACATACTATGGCTACACCTTC
v_call: TRBV19; clone_size: -; cdr3_length: 15; d_call: -; j_call: TRBJ1-5; cdr3_aa: CASSPREGPNQPQHF; cdr3_nt: TGTGCCAGTAGCCCCCGGGAGGGGCCGAATCAGCCCCAGCATTTT
v_call: TRBV11-3; clone_size: -; cdr3_length: 13; d_call: TRBD2; j_call: TRBJ2-7; cdr3_aa: CASSLGTRDEQYF; cdr3_nt: TGTGCCAGCAGCTTAGGGACTAGAGACGAGCAGTACTTC
v_call: TRBV7-9; clone_size: -; cdr3_length: 14; d_call: -; j_call: TRBJ2-1; cdr3_aa: CASSSRGGGNEQFF; cdr3_nt: TGTGCCAGCAGCTCAAGAGGGGGGGGAAATGAGCAGTTCTTC
v_call: TRBV3-1/TRBV3-2; clone_size: -; cdr3_length: 17; d_call: TRBD2; j_call: TRBJ2-3; cdr3_aa: CASSQGGLAGGPDTQYF; cdr3_nt: TGTGCCAGCAGCCAAGGTGGACTAGCGGGAGGGCCGGATACGCAGTATTTT
v_call: TRBV28; clone_size: -; cdr3_length: 12; d_call: -; j_call: TRBJ1-1; cdr3_aa: CASMGQNTEAFF; cdr3_nt: TGTGCCAGCATGGGACAGAACACTGAAGCTTTCTTT
v_call: TRBV6-5; clone_size: -; cdr3_length: 13; d_call: -; j_call: TRBJ1-3; cdr3_aa: CASTRTDGNTIYF; cdr3_nt: TGTGCCAGCACCAGGACAGACGGAAACACCATATATTTT
v_call: TRBV7-2; clone_size: -; cdr3_length: 15; d_call: -; j_call: TRBJ2-3; cdr3_aa: CASSFFGGKTDTQYF; cdr3_nt: TGTGCCAGCAGTTTCTTTGGAGGGAAAACAGATACGCAGTATTTT
v_call: TRBV5-1; clone_size: once; cdr3_length: 15; d_call: TRBD2; j_call: TRBJ2-1; cdr3_aa: CASSVSGSTHNEQFF; cdr3_nt: TGCGCCAGCAGCGTTAGCGGGAGTACCCACAATGAGCAGTTCTTC
v_call: TRBV5-6; clone_size: -; cdr3_length: 13; d_call: -; j_call: TRBJ1-2; cdr3_aa: CASKYQEAGGYTF; cdr3_nt: TGTGCCAGCAAATATCAGGAGGCCGGTGGCTACACCTTC
v_call: TRBV6-6; clone_size: -; cdr3_length: 16; d_call: TRBD2; j_call: TRBJ2-7; cdr3_aa: CASSYSFREGLHEQYF; cdr3_nt: TGTGCCAGCAGTTACTCGTTTCGGGAGGGCCTCCACGAGCAGTACTTC
v_call: TRBV19; clone_size: -; cdr3_length: 18; d_call: TRBD1; j_call: TRBJ1-2; cdr3_aa: CASRILGQGGRRADGYTF; cdr3_nt: TGTGCCAGTAGGATTCTCGGACAGGGGGGAAGGAGGGCAGATGGCTACACCTTC
v_call: TRBV19; clone_size: -; cdr3_length: 18; d_call: -; j_call: TRBJ1-4; cdr3_aa: CASSVMTGYGVPNEKLFF; cdr3_nt: TGTGCCAGTAGTGTCATGACAGGATACGGCGTGCCTAATGAAAAACTGTTTTTT
v_call: TRBV18; clone_size: -; cdr3_length: 15; d_call: -; j_call: TRBJ2-7; cdr3_aa: CASSPPTKYPYEQYF; cdr3_nt: TGTGCCAGCTCACCACCGACAAAATACCCCTACGAGCAGTACTTC
v_call: TRBV7-2; clone_size: -; cdr3_length: 15; d_call: TRBD1; j_call: TRBJ2-1; cdr3_aa: CASSFGAAGGNEQFF; cdr3_nt: TGTGCCAGCAGCTTCGGAGCGGCAGGGGGCAATGAGCAGTTCTTC
v_call: TRBV5-6; clone_size: -; cdr3_length: 18; d_call: TRBD1; j_call: TRBJ2-3; cdr3_aa: CASSFAGQGATSTDTQYF; cdr3_nt: TGTGCCAGCAGCTTCGCGGGACAGGGGGCCACTAGCACAGATACGCAGTATTTT
v_call: TRBV2; clone_size: -; cdr3_length: 13; d_call: TRBD1; j_call: TRBJ1-4; cdr3_aa: CASRGQGNEKLFF; cdr3_nt: TGTGCCAGCAGGGGACAGGGAAATGAAAAACTGTTTTTT
v_call: TRBV30; clone_size: -; cdr3_length: 11; d_call: -; j_call: TRBJ1-2; cdr3_aa: CAWSSGGGYTF; cdr3_nt: TGTGCCTGGAGTTCTGGGGGGGGCTACACCTTC
v_call: TRBV3-1/TRBV3-2; clone_size: once; cdr3_length: 15; d_call: TRBD2; j_call: TRBJ2-1; cdr3_aa: CASSQAISGRGEQFF; cdr3_nt: TGTGCCAGCAGCCAAGCGATTAGCGGGAGAGGGGAGCAGTTCTTC
v_call: TRBV19; clone_size: -; cdr3_length: 15; d_call: TRBD2; j_call: TRBJ2-1; cdr3_aa: CASRPGLAPYNEQFF; cdr3_nt: TGTGCCAGTAGACCGGGACTAGCGCCTTACAATGAGCAGTTCTTC
v_call: TRBV2; clone_size: -; cdr3_length: 16; d_call: TRBD1; j_call: TRBJ1-5; cdr3_aa: CASNRGGQEGNQPQHF; cdr3_nt: TGTGCCAGCAATCGAGGTGGACAGGAGGGCAATCAGCCCCAGCATTTT
v_call: TRBV7-2; clone_size: -; cdr3_length: 14; d_call: -; j_call: TRBJ2-5; cdr3_aa: CASSFGRAQETQYF; cdr3_nt: TGTGCCAGCAGCTTTGGCAGGGCTCAAGAGACCCAGTACTTC
v_call: TRBV7-2; clone_size: -; cdr3_length: 15; d_call: TRBD1; j_call: TRBJ2-7; cdr3_aa: CASSLDYRGAYEQYF; cdr3_nt: TGTGCCAGCAGCTTAGACTACAGGGGAGCCTACGAGCAGTACTTC
v_call: TRBV29-1; clone_size: -; cdr3_length: 10; d_call: -; j_call: TRBJ2-1; cdr3_aa: CSVADNEQFF; cdr3_nt: TGCAGCGTTGCTGACAATGAGCAGTTCTTC
v_call: TRBV12-3/TRBV12-4; clone_size: -; cdr3_length: 12; d_call: TRBD2; j_call: TRBJ2-3; cdr3_aa: CATGGPTDTQYF; cdr3_nt: TGTGCCACGGGAGGGCCAACAGATACGCAGTATTTT
v_call: TRBV5-6; clone_size: -; cdr3_length: 18; d_call: TRBD2; j_call: TRBJ2-6; cdr3_aa: CASSWGLAGSSGANVLTF; cdr3_nt: TGTGCCAGCAGCTGGGGACTAGCGGGGAGCTCTGGGGCCAACGTCCTGACTTTC
v_call: TRBV7-6; clone_size: -; cdr3_length: 14; d_call: TRBD1; j_call: TRBJ2-7; cdr3_aa: CASSSRTGDTEQYF; cdr3_nt: TGTGCCAGCAGCTCACGGACAGGGGATACCGAGCAGTACTTC
v_call: TRBV6-5; clone_size: once; cdr3_length: 16; d_call: TRBD1; j_call: TRBJ1-1; cdr3_aa: CASSYPPTGGNTEAFF; cdr3_nt: TGTGCCAGCAGTTACCCCCCCACAGGGGGGAACACTGAAGCTTTCTTT
v_call: TRBV7-9; clone_size: -; cdr3_length: 14; d_call: TRBD1; j_call: TRBJ2-1; cdr3_aa: CASSLGQGGNEQFF; cdr3_nt: TGTGCCAGCAGCTTGGGACAGGGGGGCAATGAGCAGTTCTTC
v_call: TRBV27; clone_size: -; cdr3_length: 16; d_call: TRBD1; j_call: TRBJ1-5; cdr3_aa: CASTPGGGFRNQPQHF; cdr3_nt: TGTGCCAGCACCCCTGGAGGGGGCTTTCGCAATCAGCCCCAGCATTTT
v_call: TRBV19; clone_size: -; cdr3_length: 15; d_call: -; j_call: TRBJ2-1; cdr3_aa: CASSGSGGAYNEQFF; cdr3_nt: TGTGCCAGTAGTGGCTCGGGGGGCGCCTACAATGAGCAGTTCTTC
v_call: TRBV6-2/TRBV6-3; clone_size: -; cdr3_length: 14; d_call: TRBD1; j_call: TRBJ1-2; cdr3_aa: CASSQGQRGNGYTF; cdr3_nt: TGTGCCAGCAGCCAGGGACAGCGGGGGAATGGCTACACCTTC
v_call: TRBV19; clone_size: -; cdr3_length: 15; d_call: TRBD1; j_call: TRBJ1-5; cdr3_aa: CASSKDRGLGRPQHF; cdr3_nt: TGTGCCAGTAGTAAAGACAGGGGGCTTGGTCGGCCCCAGCATTTT
v_call: TRBV15; clone_size: -; cdr3_length: 13; d_call: -; j_call: TRBJ1-2; cdr3_aa: CATSLEAGYGYTF; cdr3_nt: TGTGCCACCAGCTTGGAGGCGGGCTATGGCTACACCTTC
v_call: TRBV30; clone_size: once; cdr3_length: 14; d_call: -; j_call: TRBJ1-1; cdr3_aa: CAWSVNRLQPEAFF; cdr3_nt: TGTGCCTGGAGTGTTAACCGTTTACAGCCTGAAGCTTTCTTT
v_call: TRBV9; clone_size: -; cdr3_length: 17; d_call: TRBD2; j_call: TRBJ2-7; cdr3_aa: CASSVGGLAGGLYEQYF; cdr3_nt: TGTGCCAGCAGCGTAGGTGGACTAGCGGGAGGTCTCTACGAGCAGTACTTC